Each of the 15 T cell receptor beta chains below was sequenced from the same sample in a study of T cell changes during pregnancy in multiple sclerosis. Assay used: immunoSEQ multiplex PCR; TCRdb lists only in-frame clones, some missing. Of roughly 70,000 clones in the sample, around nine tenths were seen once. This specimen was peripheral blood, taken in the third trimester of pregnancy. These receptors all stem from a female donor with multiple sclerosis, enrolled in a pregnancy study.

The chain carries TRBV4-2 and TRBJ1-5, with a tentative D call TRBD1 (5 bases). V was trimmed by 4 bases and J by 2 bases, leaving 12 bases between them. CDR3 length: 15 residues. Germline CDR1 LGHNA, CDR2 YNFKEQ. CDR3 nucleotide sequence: TGTGCCAGCAGCCTCCGATGGGGGGGCAATCAGCCCCAGCATTTT. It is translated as CASSLRWGGNQPQHF.

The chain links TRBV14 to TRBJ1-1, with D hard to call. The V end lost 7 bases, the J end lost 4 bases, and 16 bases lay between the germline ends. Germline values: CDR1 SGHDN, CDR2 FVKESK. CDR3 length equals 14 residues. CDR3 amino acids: CASTSRGQATEAFF. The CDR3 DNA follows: TGTGCCAGCACTTCGCGGGGTCAGGCCACTGAAGCTTTCTTT.

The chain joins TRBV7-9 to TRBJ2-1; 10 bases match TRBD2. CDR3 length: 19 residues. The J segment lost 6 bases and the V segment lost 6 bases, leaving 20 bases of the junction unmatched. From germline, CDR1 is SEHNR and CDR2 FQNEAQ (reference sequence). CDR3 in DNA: TGTGCCAGCAGTTCCCCCGGGACTAGCGAAACCCTTGGGAGCAATGAGCAGTTCTTC. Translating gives CASSSPGTSETLGSNEQFF.

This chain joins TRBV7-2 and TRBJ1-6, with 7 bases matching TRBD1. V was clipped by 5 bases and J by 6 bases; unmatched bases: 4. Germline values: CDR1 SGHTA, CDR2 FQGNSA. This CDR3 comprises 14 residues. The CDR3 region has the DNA TGTGCCAGCAGCCCGGGACAGCTTAATTCACCCCTCCACTTT. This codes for CASSPGQLNSPLHF.

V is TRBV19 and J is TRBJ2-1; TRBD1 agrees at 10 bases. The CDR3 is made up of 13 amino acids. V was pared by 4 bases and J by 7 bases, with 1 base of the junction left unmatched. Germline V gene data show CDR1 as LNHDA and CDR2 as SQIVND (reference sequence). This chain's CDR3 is CASSRGQGNEQFF. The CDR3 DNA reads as TGTGCCAGTAGTAGGGGACAGGGGAATGAGCAGTTCTTC.

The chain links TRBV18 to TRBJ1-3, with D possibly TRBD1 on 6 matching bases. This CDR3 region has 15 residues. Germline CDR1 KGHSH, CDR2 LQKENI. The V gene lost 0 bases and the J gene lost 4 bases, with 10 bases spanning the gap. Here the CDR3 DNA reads TGTGCCAGCTCACCACCGGGGGCAGGCGGAAACACCATATATTTT. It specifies CASSPPGAGGNTIYF.

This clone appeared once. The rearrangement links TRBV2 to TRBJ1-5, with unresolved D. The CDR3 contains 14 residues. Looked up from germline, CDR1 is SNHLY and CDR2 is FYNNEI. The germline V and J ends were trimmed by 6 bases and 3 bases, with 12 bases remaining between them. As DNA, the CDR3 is TGTGCCAGCAGGCAACAGATCTTCAATCAGCCCCAGCATTTT. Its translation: CASRQQIFNQPQHF.

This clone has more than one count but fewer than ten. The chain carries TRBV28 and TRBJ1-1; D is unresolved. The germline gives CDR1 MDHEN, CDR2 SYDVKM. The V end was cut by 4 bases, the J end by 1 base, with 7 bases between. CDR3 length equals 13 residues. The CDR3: CASSSAGNTEAFF. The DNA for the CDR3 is TGTGCCAGCAGTTCGGCAGGGAACACTGAAGCTTTCTTT.

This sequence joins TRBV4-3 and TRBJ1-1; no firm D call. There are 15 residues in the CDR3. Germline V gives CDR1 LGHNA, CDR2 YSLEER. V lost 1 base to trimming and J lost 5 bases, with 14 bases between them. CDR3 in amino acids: CASSQVRVWETEAFF. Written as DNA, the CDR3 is TGCGCCAGCAGCCAAGTTCGGGTATGGGAGACTGAAGCTTTCTTT.

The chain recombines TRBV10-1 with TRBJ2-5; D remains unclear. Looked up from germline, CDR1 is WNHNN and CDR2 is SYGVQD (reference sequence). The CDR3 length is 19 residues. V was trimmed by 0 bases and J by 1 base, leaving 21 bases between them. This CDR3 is CASSESVPTPGFPQETQYF. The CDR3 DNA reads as TGCGCCAGCAGTGAGTCGGTTCCCACCCCCGGGTTTCCCCAAGAGACCCAGTACTTC.

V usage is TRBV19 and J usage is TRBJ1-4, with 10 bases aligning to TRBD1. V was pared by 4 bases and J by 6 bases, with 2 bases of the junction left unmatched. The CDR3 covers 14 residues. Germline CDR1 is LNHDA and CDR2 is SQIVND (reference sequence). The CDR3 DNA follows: TGTGCCAGTAGTACGACAGGGGGCTATGAAAAACTGTTTTTT. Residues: CASSTTGGYEKLFF.

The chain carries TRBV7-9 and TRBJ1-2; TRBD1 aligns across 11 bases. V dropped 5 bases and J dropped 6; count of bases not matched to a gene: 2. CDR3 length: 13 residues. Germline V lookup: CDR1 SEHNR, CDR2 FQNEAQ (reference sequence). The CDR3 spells CASSRTGGDGYTF. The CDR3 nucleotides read TGTGCCAGCAGCCGGACAGGGGGCGATGGCTACACCTTC.

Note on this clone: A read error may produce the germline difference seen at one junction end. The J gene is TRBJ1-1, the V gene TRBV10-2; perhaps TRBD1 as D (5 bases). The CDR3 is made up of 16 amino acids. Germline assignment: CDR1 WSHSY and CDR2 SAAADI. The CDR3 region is CASSQSGGGVNTEAFF. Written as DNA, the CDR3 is TGCGCCAGCAGTCAGTCCGGGGGTGGTGTGAACACTGAAGCTTTCTTT.

The CDR3 DNA reads as TGTGCCAGCAGACCTCGAGCAAAGGACAGGGTGAATCAGCCCCAGCATTTT. Protein product: CASRPRAKDRVNQPQHF. V and J are TRBV7-7 and TRBJ1-5, with 8 bases matching TRBD1. The CDR3 is 17 residues long. V trimming: 6 bases; J trimming: 4 bases; junction bases outside the gene matches: 14. Germline CDR1 and CDR2: SSHAT and FNYEAQ (reference sequence). The full variable domain, completed using reference TRBV7-7 and TRBJ1-5, is GAGVSQSPRYKVTKRGQDVTLRCDPISSHATLYWYQQALGQGPEFLTYFNYEAQPDKSGLPSDRFSAERPEGSISTLTIQRTEQRDSAMYRCASRPRAKDRVNQPQHFGDGTRLSIL.

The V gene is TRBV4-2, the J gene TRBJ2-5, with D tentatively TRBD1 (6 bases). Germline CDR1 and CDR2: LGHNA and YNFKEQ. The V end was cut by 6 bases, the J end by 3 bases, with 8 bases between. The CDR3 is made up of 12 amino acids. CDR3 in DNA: TGTGCCAGCAGGGACAGCAAAGAGACCCAGTACTTC. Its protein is CASRDSKETQYF.